These 14 T cell receptor beta chains were all obtained from the same sample, sequenced in a study of blood T cell repertoires in COVID-19. The assay was immunoSEQ multiplex PCR, and TCRdb's table has in-frame clones only and misses some. Here the sample spans over 90,000 clones, approximately 84% being singletons. The sample consisted of peripheral blood. These receptor sequences come from a human donor in a cohort sampled during active COVID-19.

The chain couples TRBV5-1 to TRBJ2-3, with 12 bases aligning to TRBD2. Germline-derived CDR1 and CDR2 are SGHRS and YFSETQ. Losses at the gene ends were 1 base for V and 3 bases for J; bases not matched to a gene: 3. The CDR3 is 16 amino acids. The CDR3 coding sequence is TGCGCCAGCAGCTTGCCTAGCGGGAGGGGGACAGATACGCAGTATTTT. This sequence encodes CASSLPSGRGTDTQYF.

The rearrangement uses TRBV29-1 and TRBJ2-5; the match to TRBD1 covers 7 bases. J lost 5 bases, V lost 6 bases, and 12 bases had no gene match. Germline CDR1 reads SQVTM; CDR2 reads ANQGSEA. This CDR3 is 14 amino acids long. The CDR3 sequence: CSVDETGSGETQYF. The CDR3 DNA is TGCAGCGTGGATGAGACAGGGTCGGGGGAGACCCAGTACTTC.

The table lists this clone with a count of one. The chain recombines TRBV7-2 with TRBJ1-5; the D is unclear. The CDR3 spans 17 residues. The V and J ends lost 0 bases and 0 bases respectively, with 12 bases between them. Germline assignment: CDR1 SGHTA and CDR2 FQGNSA. This chain's CDR3 is CASSLAVGQYSNQPQHF. CDR3 nucleotide sequence: TGTGCCAGCAGCTTAGCTGTTGGGCAGTATAGCAATCAGCCCCAGCATTTT.

The chain uses TRBV4-1 and TRBJ1-1; perhaps TRBD1 as D (5 bases). The CDR3 consists of 14 residues. The germline CDR1 and CDR2 sequences are MGHRA and YSYEKL. The V end lost 3 bases, the J end lost 6 bases, and 14 bases lay between the germline ends. This chain's CDR3 is CASSQGTRDSEAFF. CDR3 bases: TGCGCCAGCAGCCAGGGTACCAGGGATTCTGAAGCTTTCTTT.

The rearrangement links TRBV6-4 to TRBJ1-2; no clear D. The CDR3 has 17 amino acids. Germline V CDR1 and CDR2: MRHNA, SNTAGT. Trimming stripped 0 bases from V and 1 base from J, with 15 bases between. The CDR3 DNA sequence: TGTGCCAGCAGTGACTCGTACGGCGGTAGTCATAACTATGGCTACACCTTC. Protein product: CASSDSYGGSHNYGYTF.

This rearrangement joins TRBV5-4 to TRBJ2-1; 10 nucleotides match TRBD2. Per the germline V gene, CDR1 is SGHNT and CDR2 is YYREEE (reference sequence). The CDR3 length is 15 residues. Unmatched junction bases numbered 7, after V lost 6 bases and J lost 4 bases. In nucleotides, the CDR3 is TGTGCCAGCACCCCACTAGCGGGAAATTACAATGAGCAGTTCTTC. It specifies CASTPLAGNYNEQFF.

As DNA, the CDR3 is TGCGCCAGCAGCCAAGATCCCCAGGGGACGAACACTGAAGCTTTCTTT. It yields the protein CASSQDPQGTNTEAFF. This chain uses TRBV4-1 with TRBJ1-1, with D possibly being TRBD1 (6 bases). Trimming stripped 0 bases from V and 1 base from J, with 12 bases between. The CDR3 is 16 residues long. CDR1 is MGHRA, CDR2 YSYEKL, per germline.

The genes are TRBV5-6 and TRBJ1-1; D might be TRBD1 (5 bases). CDR1 SGHDT and CDR2 YYEEEE come from the germline V gene. The CDR3 consists of 14 residues. The ends were cut back, 1 base at V and 2 bases at J, with 9 bases in the middle. CDR3 region: CASSLLQGNTEAFF. In DNA form, the CDR3 reads TGTGCCAGCAGCTTGCTGCAGGGAAACACTGAAGCTTTCTTT.

The chain employs TRBV6-5 and TRBJ1-1; 7 nucleotides agree with TRBD1. V trimming: 6 bases; J trimming: 3 bases; junction bases outside the gene matches: 7. This CDR3 is built from 14 residues. The germline gives CDR1 MNHEY, CDR2 SVGAGI. CDR3 amino acids: CASRDPGGHTEAFF. The CDR3 DNA reads TGTGCCAGCAGAGATCCAGGGGGGCACACTGAAGCTTTCTTT.

The chain recombines TRBV5-1 with TRBJ1-2; 8 bases align to TRBD1. V lost 6 bases, J lost 8 bases, and 12 bases stayed unmatched. This CDR3 comprises 14 residues. The germline gives CDR1 SGHRS, CDR2 YFSETQ. The CDR3 reads CASTLGQGAGGYTF. DNA of the CDR3: TGCGCCAGCACCTTAGGACAGGGCGCTGGCGGCTACACCTTC.

This chain links TRBV11-2 with TRBJ2-1; 8 bases are a match to TRBD1. The CDR3 spans 15 residues. Germline values: CDR1 SGHAT, CDR2 FQNNGV. V shed 4 bases and J 7 bases; nucleotides not matched to a gene: 9. The CDR3: CASSSGQERLNEQFF. In DNA form, the CDR3 reads TGTGCCAGCAGCTCGGGACAGGAGAGGTTAAATGAGCAGTTCTTC.

The J gene is TRBJ1-6, the V gene TRBV5-1; possibly TRBD1 for D (5 bases). The V gene lost 4 bases and the J gene lost 4 bases, with 12 bases spanning the gap. CDR3 size: 15 residues. Germline CDR1 is SGHRS and CDR2 is YFSETQ. Written as DNA, the CDR3 is TGCGCCAGCAGCCGAGGAGACAGTTATAATTCACCCCTCCACTTT. Translation: CASSRGDSYNSPLHF.

V gene TRBV19 combines with J gene TRBJ1-2, with 8 bases identical to TRBD1. The CDR3 length is 16 residues. V shed 4 bases, J shed 8 bases, and the junction held 15 bases outside the gene matches. Germline V gene data show CDR1 as LNHDA and CDR2 as SQIVND (reference sequence). The CDR3 region is CASSRGTGGSFRGYTF. The DNA of the CDR3 is TGTGCCAGTAGTAGGGGGACAGGCGGAAGTTTTCGAGGCTACACCTTC.

The genes are TRBV13 and TRBJ2-3; maybe TRBD2 (5 bases). Trimming took 5 bases from V and 0 from J, leaving 9 bases between them. The CDR3 is 14 amino acids. From germline, CDR1 is PRHDT and CDR2 FYEKMQ (reference sequence). CDR3 residues: CASSPLVSTDTQYF. In DNA, the CDR3 is TGTGCCAGCAGCCCACTAGTGAGCACAGATACGCAGTATTTT.